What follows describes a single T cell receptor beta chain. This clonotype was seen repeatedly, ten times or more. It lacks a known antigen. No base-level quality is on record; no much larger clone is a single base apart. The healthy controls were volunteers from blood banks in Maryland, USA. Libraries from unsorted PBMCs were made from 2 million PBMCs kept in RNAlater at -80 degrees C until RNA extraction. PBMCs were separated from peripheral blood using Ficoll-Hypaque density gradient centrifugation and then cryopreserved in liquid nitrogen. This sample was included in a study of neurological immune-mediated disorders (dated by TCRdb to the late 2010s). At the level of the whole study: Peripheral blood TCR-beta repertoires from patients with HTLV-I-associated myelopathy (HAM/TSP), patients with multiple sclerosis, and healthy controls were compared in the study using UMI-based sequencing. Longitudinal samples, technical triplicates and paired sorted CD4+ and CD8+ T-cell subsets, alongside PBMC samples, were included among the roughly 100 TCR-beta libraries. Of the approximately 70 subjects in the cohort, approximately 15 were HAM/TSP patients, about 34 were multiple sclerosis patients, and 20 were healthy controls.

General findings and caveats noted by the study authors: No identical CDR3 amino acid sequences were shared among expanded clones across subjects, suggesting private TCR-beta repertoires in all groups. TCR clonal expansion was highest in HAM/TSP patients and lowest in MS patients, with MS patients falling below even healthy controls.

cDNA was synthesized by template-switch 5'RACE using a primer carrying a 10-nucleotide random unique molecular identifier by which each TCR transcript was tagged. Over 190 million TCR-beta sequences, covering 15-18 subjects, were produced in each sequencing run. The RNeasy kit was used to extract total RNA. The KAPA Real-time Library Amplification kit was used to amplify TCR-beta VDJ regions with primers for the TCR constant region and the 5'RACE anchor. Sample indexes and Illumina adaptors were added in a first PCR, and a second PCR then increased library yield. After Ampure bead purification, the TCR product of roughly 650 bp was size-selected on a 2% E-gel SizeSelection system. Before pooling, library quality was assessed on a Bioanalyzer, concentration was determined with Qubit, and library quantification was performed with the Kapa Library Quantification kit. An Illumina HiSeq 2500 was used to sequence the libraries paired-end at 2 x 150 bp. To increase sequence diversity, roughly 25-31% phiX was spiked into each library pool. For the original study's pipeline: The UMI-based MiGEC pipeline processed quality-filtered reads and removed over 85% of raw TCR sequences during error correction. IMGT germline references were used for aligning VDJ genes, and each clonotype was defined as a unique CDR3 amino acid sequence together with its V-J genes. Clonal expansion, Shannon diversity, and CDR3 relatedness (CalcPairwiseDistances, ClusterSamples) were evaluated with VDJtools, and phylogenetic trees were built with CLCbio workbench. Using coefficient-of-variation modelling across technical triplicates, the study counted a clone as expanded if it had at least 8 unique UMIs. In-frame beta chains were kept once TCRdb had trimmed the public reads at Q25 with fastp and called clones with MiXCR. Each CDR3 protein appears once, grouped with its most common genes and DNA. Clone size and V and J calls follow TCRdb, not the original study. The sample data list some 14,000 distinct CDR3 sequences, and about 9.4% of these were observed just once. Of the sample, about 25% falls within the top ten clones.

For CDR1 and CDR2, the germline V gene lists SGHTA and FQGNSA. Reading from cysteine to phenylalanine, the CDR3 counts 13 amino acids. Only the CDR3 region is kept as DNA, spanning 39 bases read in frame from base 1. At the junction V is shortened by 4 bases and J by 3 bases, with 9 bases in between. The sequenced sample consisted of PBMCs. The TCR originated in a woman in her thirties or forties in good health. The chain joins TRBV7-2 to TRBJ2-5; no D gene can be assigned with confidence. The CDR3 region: CASSSYVKETQYF. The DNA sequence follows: TGTGCCAGCAGCTCGTATGTCAAAGAGACCCAGTACTTC.